The 21 T cell receptor beta chains below were found in one sample sequenced in a study of beta chain features in type 1 diabetes listed by TCRdb under 2018. The investigation overall reported the following: In all four CD4+ subsets, TCRB CDR3 length was moderately but significantly shorter in type 1 diabetes patients.

The library was made by the immunoSEQ multiplex PCR assay. The entire isolated RNA was reverse transcribed using the High Capacity cDNA Reverse Transcription Kit, and thus expressed TCRB transcripts were sequenced. TCRdb obtained this table from immuneACCESS and retained in-frame rearrangements with V and J assigned. These tables miss some clones; where compared with another copy, unresolved V genes account for less than half of the shortfall, and the remainder is unexplained. For this sample there are roughly 70,000 clones; roughly 49% appear just once. Clones ranked in the top ten supply 0.55% to 0.8% of the sample. Which antigens these TCRs recognize remains unknown. Sequencing was done on a sample of central memory CD4+ T cells from blood. The receptors here all came from a man under 40 with type 1 diabetes.

This clone was counted between two and nine times. The gene calls are TRBV2 and TRBJ1-2; 8 nucleotides align to TRBD1. Germline CDR1 SNHLY, CDR2 FYNNEI. V dropped 3 bases and J dropped 4; count of bases not matched to a gene: 4. CDR3 length equals 14 residues. CDR3 protein: CASSDGQGRYGYTF. CDR3 DNA: TGTGCCAGCAGTGATGGACAGGGCCGCTATGGCTACACCTTC.

This clone was counted between two and nine times. The chain couples TRBV7-9 to TRBJ2-1; TRBD2 matches 7 bases. CDR1 is SEHNR, CDR2 FQNEAQ, per germline (reference sequence). CDR3 length: 15 residues. Losses at the gene ends were 1 base for V and 5 bases for J; bases not matched to a gene: 5. The CDR3 sequence: CASSLGSGNNNEQFF. CDR3 DNA sequence: TGTGCCAGCAGCTTAGGGAGCGGGAACAACAATGAGCAGTTCTTC.

J is TRBJ2-7 and V is TRBV15, with D possibly being TRBD1 (6 bases). The V gene's germline CDR1 is LNHNV and CDR2 YYDKDF (reference sequence). CDR3 length: 15 amino acids. V dropped 0 bases and J dropped 6 bases, with 15 bases sitting between them. In DNA form, the CDR3 reads TGTGCCACCAGCAGAGAAACACAGGGCTTAGGCGAGCAGTACTTC. Its translation is CATSRETQGLGEQYF.

This chain links TRBV10-2 with TRBJ1-2, with 7 positions matching TRBD1. The V gene end was trimmed by 6 bases and the J gene end by 7 bases; junction bases not matched to a gene: 11. This CDR3 comprises 14 residues. Germline values: CDR1 WSHSY, CDR2 SAAADI. For the CDR3, the DNA is TGCGCCAGCAGCCCAGACAGGGTGTCGGCTGGCTACACCTTC. Translated: CASSPDRVSAGYTF.

This rearrangement joins TRBV18 to TRBJ1-4, with D tentatively TRBD1 (5 bases). CDR3 size: 13 residues. Germline V CDR1 and CDR2: KGHSH, LQKENI. Trimming pared 4 bases from V and 4 bases from J, leaving 7 bases between. Written as DNA, the CDR3 is TGTGCCAGCTCACGGGGGGATAATGAAAAACTGTTTTTT. This codes for CASSRGDNEKLFF.

The rearrangement links TRBV5-1 to TRBJ2-1, with 8 bases aligning to TRBD2. The CDR3 spans 16 residues. The V and J ends lost 0 bases and 0 bases, in that order; junction bases with no gene match: 2. Germline V CDR1 and CDR2: SGHRS, YFSETQ. The chain's CDR3 is CASSLAGGGSYNEQFF. CDR3 nucleotide sequence: TGCGCCAGCAGCTTGGCCGGGGGGGGCTCCTACAATGAGCAGTTCTTC.

This clone showed up just a few times. The V and J genes are TRBV30 and TRBJ2-5; TRBD1 might be the D (7 bases). CDR3 length equals 15 residues. V lost 4 bases and J 1 base, leaving 16 bases between the germline ends. Germline lookup yields CDR1 GTSNPN and CDR2 SVGIG (reference sequence). The CDR3 DNA follows: TGTGCCTGGAACCCAGGGGGACTCCTCCAAGAGACCCAGTACTTC. Residues: CAWNPGGLLQETQYF.

The chain joins TRBV2 to TRBJ1-5, with unresolved D. V was trimmed by 6 bases and J by 2 bases, leaving 8 bases between them. Germline values: CDR1 SNHLY, CDR2 FYNNEI. The CDR3 is made up of 13 amino acids. The DNA of the CDR3 is TGTGCCAGCAGACGGGGTGGCAATCAGCCCCAGCATTTT. It codes for CASRRGGNQPQHF.

This clone showed up just once. The chain has TRBV5-1 and TRBJ1-5; 8 bases match TRBD1. V shed 4 bases and J 3 bases; nucleotides not matched to a gene: 9. This CDR3 has 16 amino acids. Germline lookup yields CDR1 SGHRS and CDR2 YFSETQ. In DNA form, the CDR3 reads TGCGCCAGCAGCCCCGGGACAGGCGCCGCCAATCAGCCCCAGCATTTT. Translation: CASSPGTGAANQPQHF. Full variable domain (remainder filled in from reference TRBV5-1 and TRBJ1-5): KAGVTQTPRYLIKTRGQQVTLSCSPISGHRSVSWYQQTPGQGLQFLFEYFSETQRNKGNFPGRFSGRQFSNSRSEMNVSTLELGDSALYLCASSPGTGAANQPQHFGDGTRLSIL.

The chain couples TRBV6-1 to TRBJ1-1; TRBD1 is a possible D gene (5 bases). The germline V gene encodes CDR1 MNHNS and CDR2 SASEGT. V shed 4 bases and J shed 4 bases, with 16 bases lying between them. This CDR3 contains 15 residues. CDR3 loop: CASSVRGVKGTEAFF. CDR3 sequence (DNA): TGTGCCAGCAGTGTCCGGGGGGTAAAGGGCACTGAAGCTTTCTTT.

This clone turned up a few times. The V and J genes are TRBV21-1 and TRBJ2-3; TRBD1 reflects the table's D call only, with no check against the DNA. TRBV21-1 is termed a pseudogene. This CDR3 region has 18 residues. The CDR3 DNA follows: TGTGCCAGCAGCAAAGACCGGGTCGCCAGGGGCGTTACAGATACGCAGTATTTT. It translates to CASSKDRVARGVTDTQYF.

The table lists this clone with a few counts. The rearrangement joins TRBV19 to TRBJ2-1; 12 bases align to TRBD1. Germline V gives CDR1 LNHDA, CDR2 SQIVND (reference sequence). V shed 10 bases, J shed 9 bases, and the junction held 13 bases outside the gene matches. This CDR3 region has 15 residues. This CDR3 is CATYPGTGGPTEQFF. In DNA form, the CDR3 reads TGTGCCACTTACCCCGGGACAGGGGGCCCAACTGAGCAGTTCTTC.

This rearrangement joins TRBV11-2 to TRBJ1-1; possibly TRBD1 for D (5 bases). The germline V gene has CDR1 SGHAT and CDR2 FQNNGV. V lost 2 bases to trimming and J lost 5 bases, with 12 bases between them. This CDR3 has 14 amino acids. The CDR3 region is CASSLRAKGTEAFF. The CDR3 bases are TGTGCCAGCAGCTTACGGGCGAAGGGGACTGAAGCTTTCTTT.

The CDR3 here is CASSPITGTARNSGANVLTF. Here the CDR3 DNA reads TGTGCCAGCTCACCGATCACCGGGACAGCGAGAAACTCTGGGGCCAACGTCCTGACTTTC. The V gene is TRBV18, the J gene TRBJ2-6, with TRBD1 matching over 7 bases. This CDR3 contains 20 residues. Trimming took 3 bases from V and 0 from J; bases not matched to a gene: 14. Germline values: CDR1 KGHSH, CDR2 LQKENI.

J is TRBJ1-1 and V is TRBV9; 9 nucleotides line up with TRBD1. The CDR3 loop spans 15 amino acids. Looked up from germline, CDR1 is SGDLS and CDR2 is YYNGEE. J lost 4 bases, V lost 2 bases, and 6 bases had no gene match. The CDR3 DNA is TGTGCCAGCAGCGTGAGGGACAGGGACCGCACTGAAGCTTTCTTT. The encoded protein is CASSVRDRDRTEAFF. The variable domain in full, completed from reference TRBV9 and TRBJ1-1, reads DSGVTQTPKHLITATGQRVTLRCSPRSGDLSVYWYQQSLDQGLQFLIQYYNGEERAKGNILERFSAQQFPDLHSELNLSSLELGDSALYFCASSVRDRDRTEAFFGQGTRLTVV.

This chain joins TRBV19 and TRBJ1-2, with 8 bases lining up with TRBD1. Unmatched junction bases numbered 7, after V lost 7 bases and J lost 6 bases. The CDR3 totals 13 residues. The germline CDR1 and CDR2 sequences are LNHDA and SQIVND (reference sequence). In nucleotides, the CDR3 is TGTGCCAGTATCGACAGGGGATTTGATGGCTACACCTTC. It translates to CASIDRGFDGYTF.

The chain is built from TRBV5-1 and TRBJ2-3; perhaps TRBD1 as D (6 bases). V lost 2 bases to trimming and J lost 5 bases, with 9 bases between them. CDR3 size: 13 residues. Germline values: CDR1 SGHRS, CDR2 YFSETQ. The DNA of the CDR3 is TGCGCCAGCAGCTTTGAGGGGGAAGATACGCAGTATTTT. It codes for CASSFEGEDTQYF.

This clone was counted between two and nine times. The CDR3 sequence is CASSQDLQVHYTF. CDR3 bases: TGCGCCAGCAGCCAAGATCTACAGGTCCACTACACCTTC. J is TRBJ1-2 and V is TRBV4-1; weak D call: TRBD1 (5 bases). There are 13 residues in the CDR3. Germline V gives CDR1 MGHRA, CDR2 YSYEKL. V lost 0 bases and J lost 10, with 12 bases in between.

The table lists this clone with a few counts. V is TRBV29-1 and J is TRBJ2-5, with D possibly TRBD1 on 5 matching bases. The CDR3 extends over 13 amino acids. The V end was cut by 4 bases, the J end by 4 bases, with 13 bases between. CDR1 is SQVTM and CDR2 is ANQGSEA in the germline V gene. As DNA, the CDR3 is TGCAGCGTTGGCAGGGCGACGGGAGAGACCCAGTACTTC. Its protein product is CSVGRATGETQYF.

In its sample, this clone was seen once. This chain connects TRBV5-4 to TRBJ1-1; TRBD1 matches at 9 bases. Germline V lookup: CDR1 SGHNT, CDR2 YYREEE (reference sequence). After removal of 3 bases from V and 8 bases from J, the junction contained 2 bases not matched to a gene. The CDR3 has 12 residues. The CDR3 region is CASSWGTGEAFF. For the CDR3, the DNA is TGTGCCAGCAGCTGGGGGACAGGGGAAGCTTTCTTT.

This clone was observed a handful of times. The genes are TRBV4-1 and TRBJ1-1, with TRBD1 matching over 7 bases. In germline, CDR1 is MGHRA, CDR2 YSYEKL. There are 15 residues in the CDR3. J lost 4 bases, V lost 5 bases, and 10 bases had no gene match. CDR3 bases: TGCGCCAGCAGCAACCGACAGGGATCCATCACTGAAGCTTTCTTT. Translation gives CASSNRQGSITEAFF.